Listed here are 2 T cell receptor beta chains from one sample, sequenced in a study of STAT5B mutations in CD4+ large granular lymphocyte leukemia (dated by TCRdb to about 2022). Libraries came from the immunoSEQ multiplex PCR assay. The table comes from immuneACCESS by way of TCRdb, which keeps in-frame sequences with V and J called. Part of the clones is missing from these tables; in studies checked, under half for an unresolved V gene and the rest for unknown reasons. This sample gives over 25,000 clones in total; approximately 70% of them show up just once. The ten largest make up 1.5% to 2% of the sample. What was sequenced was CD4+ T cells from blood buffy coats. Receptor source: a human donor in good health.

This chain connects TRBV7-9 to TRBJ1-2; 7 nucleotides match TRBD1. The CDR3 covers 14 residues. Germline-derived CDR1 and CDR2 are SEHNR and FQNEAQ (reference sequence). With 1 base clipped from V and 4 bases from J, the junction kept 3 bases outside the gene matches. The CDR3 DNA is TGTGCCAGCAGCTTAGGGCAGGGGGTCTATGGCTACACCTTC. This translates into CASSLGQGVYGYTF.

The V gene is TRBV7-2, the J gene TRBJ1-2, with D unresolved. Deletions cut 0 bases from V and 8 bases from J, with 22 bases between. CDR1 SGHTA and CDR2 FQGNSA come from the germline V gene. The CDR3 loop spans 17 amino acids. The CDR3 DNA is TGTGCCAGCAGCTTAGCGGGTGGGTTCAGGCCCGTTCGGGGCTACACCTTC. Protein product: CASSLAGGFRPVRGYTF.